This T cell receptor (beta chain) originates from a study of OX40 agonist ivuxolimab in advanced cancers. Across the study: Patients took ivuxolimab, an agonistic anti-OX40 (CD134) antibody. Hepatocellular carcinoma, melanoma, renal cell or head and neck cancer was diagnosed in the dose-escalation patients. General study points: Expanded clones were, on average, more numerous in CD8+ T cells than in CD4+.

The sampling schedule covered blood at baseline, cycle 4 day 1, and cycle 7 day 1. This clone showed up just once. Its antigen remains unidentified. Germline CDR1 MNHNY, CDR2 SVGAGI (reference sequence). V dropped 0 bases and J dropped 8 bases, with 10 bases sitting between them. The CDR3 is made up of 13 amino acids. Profiled with immunoSEQ multiplex PCR; TCRdb holds only in-frame clones, not every one. The sample has some 75,000 clones, around nine tenths seen once. The sequence came from an adult with an advanced solid tumor such as melanoma, head and neck, liver or kidney cancer. The source material was CD4+ or CD8+ T cells sorted from blood, sampled in a trial of the OX40 agonist ivuxolimab. The rearrangement links TRBV6-6 to TRBJ1-2; no firm D call. In nucleotides, the CDR3 is TGTGCCAGCAGTTACTCGTCCCACGGGGGCTACACCTTC. Residues: CASSYSSHGGYTF.